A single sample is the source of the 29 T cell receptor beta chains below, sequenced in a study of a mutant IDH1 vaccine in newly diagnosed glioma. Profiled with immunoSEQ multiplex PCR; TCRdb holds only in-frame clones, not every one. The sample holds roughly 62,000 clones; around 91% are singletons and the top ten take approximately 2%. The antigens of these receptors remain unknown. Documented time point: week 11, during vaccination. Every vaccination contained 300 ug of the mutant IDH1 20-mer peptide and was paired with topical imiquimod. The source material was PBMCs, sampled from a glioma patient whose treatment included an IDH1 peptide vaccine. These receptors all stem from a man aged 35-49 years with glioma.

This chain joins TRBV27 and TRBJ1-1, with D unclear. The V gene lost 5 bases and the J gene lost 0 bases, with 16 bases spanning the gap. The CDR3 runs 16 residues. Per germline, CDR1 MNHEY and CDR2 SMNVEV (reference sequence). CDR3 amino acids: CASSPFPEGVNTEAFF. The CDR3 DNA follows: TGTGCCAGCAGTCCATTCCCAGAGGGCGTGAACACTGAAGCTTTCTTT.

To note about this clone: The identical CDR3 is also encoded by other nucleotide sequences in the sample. The CDR3 region is CASSLRTDRSSYEQYF. DNA of the CDR3: TGTGCCAGCAGCTTAAGGACAGACCGGAGTTCCTACGAGCAGTACTTC. This chain joins TRBV7-8 and TRBJ2-7, with TRBD1 as a possible D gene (6 bases). The CDR3 consists of 16 residues. Germline assignment: CDR1 SGHVS and CDR2 FQNEAQ. V was clipped by 2 bases and J by 1 base, with 15 bases between them.

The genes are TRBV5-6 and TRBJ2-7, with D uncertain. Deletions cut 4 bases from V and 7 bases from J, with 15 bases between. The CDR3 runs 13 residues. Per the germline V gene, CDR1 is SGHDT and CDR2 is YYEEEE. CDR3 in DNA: TGTGCCAGCAGCCAGTTCCGTCCTGGGGAGCAGTACTTC. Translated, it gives CASSQFRPGEQYF.

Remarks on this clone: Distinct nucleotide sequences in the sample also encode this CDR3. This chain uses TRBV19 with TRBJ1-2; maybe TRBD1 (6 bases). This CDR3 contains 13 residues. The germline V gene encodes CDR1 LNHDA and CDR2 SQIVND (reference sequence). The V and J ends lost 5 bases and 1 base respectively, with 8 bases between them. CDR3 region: CASSPQGNYGYTF. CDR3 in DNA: TGTGCCAGTAGTCCACAGGGTAACTATGGCTACACCTTC.

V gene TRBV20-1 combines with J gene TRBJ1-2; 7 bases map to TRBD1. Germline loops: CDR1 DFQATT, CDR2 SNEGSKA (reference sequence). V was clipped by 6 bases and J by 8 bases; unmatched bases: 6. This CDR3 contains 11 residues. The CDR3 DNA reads TGCAGTGCCTTGACAGGGCCCGGCTACACCTTC. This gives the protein CSALTGPGYTF.

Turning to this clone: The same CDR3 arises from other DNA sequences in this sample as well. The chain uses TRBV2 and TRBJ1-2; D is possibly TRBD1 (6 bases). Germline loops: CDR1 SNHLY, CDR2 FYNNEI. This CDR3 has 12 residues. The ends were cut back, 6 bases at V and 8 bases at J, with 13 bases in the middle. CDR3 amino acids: CASSRGGVGYTF. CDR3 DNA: TGTGCCAGCAGCAGGGGAGGGGTCGGCTACACCTTC.

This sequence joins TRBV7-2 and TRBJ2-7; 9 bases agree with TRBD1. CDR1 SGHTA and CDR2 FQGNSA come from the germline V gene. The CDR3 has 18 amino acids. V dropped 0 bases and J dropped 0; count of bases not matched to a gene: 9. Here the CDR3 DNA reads TGTGCCAGCAGCTTAGCCGGGACAGGGCCGTCGATCTCCTACGAGCAGTACTTC. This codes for CASSLAGTGPSISYEQYF.

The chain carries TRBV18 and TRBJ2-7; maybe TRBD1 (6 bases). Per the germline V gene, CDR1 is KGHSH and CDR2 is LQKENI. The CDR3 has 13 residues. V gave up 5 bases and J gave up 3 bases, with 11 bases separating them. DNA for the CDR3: TGTGCCAGCTCATTAGAGGGGGACTACGAGCAGTACGTC. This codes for CASSLEGDYEQYV.

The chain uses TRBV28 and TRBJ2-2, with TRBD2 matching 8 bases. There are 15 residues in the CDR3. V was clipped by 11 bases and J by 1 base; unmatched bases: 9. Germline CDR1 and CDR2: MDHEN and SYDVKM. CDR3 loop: CAAGVAGGNTGELFF. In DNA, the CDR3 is TGTGCCGCTGGAGTGGCGGGAGGGAACACCGGGGAGCTGTTTTTT. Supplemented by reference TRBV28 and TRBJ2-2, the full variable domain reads DVKVTQSSRYLVKRTGEKVFLECVQDMDHENMFWYRQDPGLGLRLIYFSYDVKMKEKGDIPEGYSVSREKKERFSLILESASTNQTSMYLCAAGVAGGNTGELFFGEGSRLTVL.

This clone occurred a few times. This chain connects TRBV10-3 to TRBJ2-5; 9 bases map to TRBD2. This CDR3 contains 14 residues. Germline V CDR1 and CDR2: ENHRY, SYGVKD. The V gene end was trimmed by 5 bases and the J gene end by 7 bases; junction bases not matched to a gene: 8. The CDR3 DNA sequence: TGTGCCATCAGTATAGGCGGGGGGGTCGTGACCCAGTACTTC. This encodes CAISIGGGVVTQYF.

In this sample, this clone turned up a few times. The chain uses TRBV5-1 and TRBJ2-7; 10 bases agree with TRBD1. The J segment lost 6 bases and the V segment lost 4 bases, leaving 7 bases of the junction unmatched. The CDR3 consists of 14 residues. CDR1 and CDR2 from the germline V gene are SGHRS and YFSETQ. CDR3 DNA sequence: TGCGCCAGCAGCAGGGGGACAGGGGTCGGCGAGCAGTACTTC. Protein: CASSRGTGVGEQYF.

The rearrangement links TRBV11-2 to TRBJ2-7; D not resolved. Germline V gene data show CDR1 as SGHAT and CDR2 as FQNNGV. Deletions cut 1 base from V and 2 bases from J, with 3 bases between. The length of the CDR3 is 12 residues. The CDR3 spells CASSLGTYEQYF. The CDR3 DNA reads TGTGCCAGCAGCTTAGGCACCTACGAGCAGTACTTC.

The CDR3 sequence: CASSSYRGDEQFF. Here the CDR3 DNA reads TGTGCCAGCAGTTCGTACAGGGGAGATGAGCAGTTCTTC. The chain is built from TRBV27 and TRBJ2-1; 7 bases align to TRBD1. CDR3 length equals 13 residues. Germline trimming cut 4 bases from V and 8 bases from J; bases unmatched to any gene: 5. The germline gives CDR1 MNHEY, CDR2 SMNVEV (reference sequence).

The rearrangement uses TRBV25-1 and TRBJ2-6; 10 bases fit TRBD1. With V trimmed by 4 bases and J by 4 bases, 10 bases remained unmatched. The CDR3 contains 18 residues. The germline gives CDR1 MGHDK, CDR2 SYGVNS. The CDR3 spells CASSANTGTGVGANVLTF. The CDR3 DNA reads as TGTGCCAGCAGTGCAAATACCGGGACAGGGGTAGGGGCCAACGTCCTGACTTTC. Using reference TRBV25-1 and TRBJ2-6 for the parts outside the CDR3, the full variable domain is EADIYQTPRYLVIGTGKKITLECSQTMGHDKMYWYQQDPGMELHLIHYSYGVNSTEKGDLSSESTVSRIRTEHFPLTLESARPSHTSQYLCASSANTGTGVGANVLTFGAGSRLTVL.

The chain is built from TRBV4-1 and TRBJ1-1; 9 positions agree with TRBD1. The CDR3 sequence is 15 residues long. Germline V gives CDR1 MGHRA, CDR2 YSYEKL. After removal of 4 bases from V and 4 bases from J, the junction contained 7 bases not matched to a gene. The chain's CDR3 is CASSPPPTGGTEAFF. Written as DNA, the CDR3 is TGCGCCAGCAGCCCGCCCCCGACAGGGGGCACTGAAGCTTTCTTT.

The CDR3 loop is CASSLELSGGPRSDYGYTF. The CDR3 DNA reads as TGCGCCAGCAGCTTGGAATTATCAGGGGGGCCAAGATCAGACTATGGCTACACCTTC. The chain links TRBV5-1 to TRBJ1-2; TRBD1 agrees at 7 bases. The germline CDR1 and CDR2 sequences are SGHRS and YFSETQ. The V gene end was trimmed by 0 bases and the J gene end by 3 bases; junction bases not matched to a gene: 17. This CDR3 has 19 amino acids.

In DNA form, the CDR3 reads TGTGCCAGCAGCCCCAGCGGCCGAGTGGGGCAGTACTTC. This translates into CASSPSGRVGQYF. V gene TRBV9 combines with J gene TRBJ2-7; tentatively, D is TRBD2 (5 bases). Germline loops: CDR1 SGDLS, CDR2 YYNGEE. Between the trimmed V and J ends, which lost 4 bases and 9 bases, there was a span of 17 bases. The length of the CDR3 is 13 residues.

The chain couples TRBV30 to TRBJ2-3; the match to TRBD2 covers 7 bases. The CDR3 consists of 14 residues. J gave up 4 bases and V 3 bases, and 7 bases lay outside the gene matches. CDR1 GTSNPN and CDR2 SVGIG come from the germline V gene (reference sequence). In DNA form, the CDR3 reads TGTGCCTGGAGCGCAGCGGGGTTTGCAGATACGCAGTATTTT. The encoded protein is CAWSAAGFADTQYF.

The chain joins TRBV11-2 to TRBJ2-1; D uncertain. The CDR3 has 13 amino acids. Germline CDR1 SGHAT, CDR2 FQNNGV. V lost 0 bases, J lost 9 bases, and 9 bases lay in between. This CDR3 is CASSLDRDVEQFF. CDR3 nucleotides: TGTGCCAGCAGCTTAGATCGAGATGTTGAGCAGTTCTTC. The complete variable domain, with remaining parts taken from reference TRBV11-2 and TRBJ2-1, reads EAGVAQSPRYKIIEKRQSVAFWCNPISGHATLYWYQQILGQGPKLLIQFQNNGVVDDSQLPKDRFSAERLKGVDSTLKIQPAKLEDSAVYLCASSLDRDVEQFFGPGTRLTVL.

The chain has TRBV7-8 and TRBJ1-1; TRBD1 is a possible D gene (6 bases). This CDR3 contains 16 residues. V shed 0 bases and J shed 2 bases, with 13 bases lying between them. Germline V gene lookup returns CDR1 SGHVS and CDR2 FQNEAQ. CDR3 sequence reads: CASSLATPGANTEAFF. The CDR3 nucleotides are TGTGCCAGCAGCTTAGCAACCCCAGGGGCCAACACTGAAGCTTTCTTT.

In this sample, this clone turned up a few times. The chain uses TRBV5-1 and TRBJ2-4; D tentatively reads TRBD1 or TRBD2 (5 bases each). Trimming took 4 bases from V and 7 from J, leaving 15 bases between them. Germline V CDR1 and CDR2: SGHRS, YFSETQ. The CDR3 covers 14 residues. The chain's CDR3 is CASSRGEVNNIQYF. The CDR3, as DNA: TGCGCCAGCAGCCGGGGCGAGGTGAACAACATTCAGTACTTC.

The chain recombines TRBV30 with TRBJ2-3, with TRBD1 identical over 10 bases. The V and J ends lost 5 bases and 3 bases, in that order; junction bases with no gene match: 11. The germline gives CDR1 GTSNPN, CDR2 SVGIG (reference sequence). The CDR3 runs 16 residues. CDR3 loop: CAWDRGQSEATDTQYF. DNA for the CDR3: TGTGCCTGGGACAGGGGGCAGAGTGAGGCGACAGATACGCAGTATTTT.

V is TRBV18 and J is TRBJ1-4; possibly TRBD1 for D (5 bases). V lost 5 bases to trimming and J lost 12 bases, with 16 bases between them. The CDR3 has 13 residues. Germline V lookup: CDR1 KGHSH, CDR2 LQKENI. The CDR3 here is CASSRGQGFELFF. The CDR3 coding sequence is TGTGCCAGCTCAAGGGGCCAGGGATTTGAACTGTTTTTT.

The CDR3 DNA reads as TGTGCCAGCAGTTACGGTGGCAGGGTTGACGGCTACACCTTC. Its translation is CASSYGGRVDGYTF. V gene TRBV6-5 combines with J gene TRBJ1-2, with D maybe TRBD1 (5 bases). Trimming took off 2 bases at V and 8 bases at J, with 15 bases between the two ends. Germline CDR1 is MNHEY and CDR2 is SVGAGI. The length of the CDR3 is 14 residues.

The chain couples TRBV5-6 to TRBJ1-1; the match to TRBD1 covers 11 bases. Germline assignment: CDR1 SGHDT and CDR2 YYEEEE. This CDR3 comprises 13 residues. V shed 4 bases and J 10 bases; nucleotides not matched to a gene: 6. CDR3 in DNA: TGTGCCAGCAGCCCGGACAGGGGGCGCTTAGCTTTCTTT. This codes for CASSPDRGRLAFF.

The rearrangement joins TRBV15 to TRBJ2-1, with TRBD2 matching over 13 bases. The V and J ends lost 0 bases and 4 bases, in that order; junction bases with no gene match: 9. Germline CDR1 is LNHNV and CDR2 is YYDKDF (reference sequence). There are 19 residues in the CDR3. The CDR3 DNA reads TGTGCCACCAGCAGAGAGATCCCAAAACTAGCGGGGGGGTACAATGAGCAGTTCTTC. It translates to CATSREIPKLAGGYNEQFF.

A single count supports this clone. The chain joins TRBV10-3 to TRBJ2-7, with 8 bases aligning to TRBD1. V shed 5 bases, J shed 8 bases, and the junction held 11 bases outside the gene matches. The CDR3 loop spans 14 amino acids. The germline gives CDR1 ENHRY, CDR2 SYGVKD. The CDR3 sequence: CAISSDGQGNKQYV. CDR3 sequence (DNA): TGTGCCATCAGTTCGGACGGACAGGGAAACAAGCAGTACGTC.

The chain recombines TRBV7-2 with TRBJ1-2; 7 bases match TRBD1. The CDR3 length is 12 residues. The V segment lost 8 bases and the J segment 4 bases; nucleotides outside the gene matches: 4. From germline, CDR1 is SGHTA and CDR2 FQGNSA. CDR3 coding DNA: TGTGCCAGCCTACAGGGGTTCTATGGCTACACCTTC. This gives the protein CASLQGFYGYTF. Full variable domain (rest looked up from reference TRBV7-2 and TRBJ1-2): GAGVSQSPSNKVTEKGKDVELRCDPISGHTALYWYRQSLGQGLEFLIYFQGNSAPDKSGLPSDRFSAERTGGSVSTLTIQRTQQEDSAVYLCASLQGFYGYTFGSGTRLTVV.

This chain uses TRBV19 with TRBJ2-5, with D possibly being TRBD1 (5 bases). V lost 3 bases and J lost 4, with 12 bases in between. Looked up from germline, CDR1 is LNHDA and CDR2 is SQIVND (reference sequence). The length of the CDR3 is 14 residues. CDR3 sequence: CASSMVRGGETQYF. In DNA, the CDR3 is TGTGCCAGTAGTATGGTAAGGGGCGGAGAGACCCAGTACTTC.